The 26 T cell receptor beta chains in this list originate from one sample, sequenced in a study of molecular identifiers for immune sequencing clone quantification (dated by TCRdb to the late 2010s). The library was produced with PCR. The listed sequencing device is NextSeq 500. TCRdb reworked the public reads: Q25 trimming with fastp, MiXCR clone assembly, productive beta chains retained. For every CDR3 protein sequence, its rows merge into one entry that carries the most common genes and DNA. This sample holds nearly 650,000 distinct CDR3 sequences; 25% were observed only once. The ten largest account for 0.7% to 0.95% of the sample. Sequenced: naive CD8+ T cells from blood, with Jurkat cell RNA spiked in. The cell subset or site tag for this specimen amounts to: FACS-sorted CD8+CD4-CCR7+CD45RA+ naive T cells. The receptors here all came from a human donor in good health. Some libraries in this study had Jurkat cell RNA spiked in.

Comments on this clonotype: At one end the junction does not follow the germline gene, possibly because of a read error. The chain has TRBV15 and TRBJ1-4, with TRBD1 identical over 7 bases. The CDR3 totals 16 residues. Germline CDR1 LNHNV, CDR2 YYDKDF (reference sequence). CDR3 protein: CATSRPTGQTHEKLFF. CDR3 nucleotides: TGTGCCACCAGCAGGCCGACAGGGCAAACTCATGAAAAACTGTTTTTT.

The chain recombines TRBV7-6 with TRBJ1-5, with 9 bases that match TRBD1. The germline V gene encodes CDR1 SGHVS and CDR2 FNYEAQ. CDR3 length: 17 amino acids. The ends lost 5 bases at V and 0 bases at J; junction bases unmatched: 8. CDR3 sequence (DNA): TGTGCCAGCAGCGGACGGGACAGGGCGTATAGCAATCAGCCCCAGCATTTT. Translated, it gives CASSGRDRAYSNQPQHF. Drawing the rest from reference TRBV7-6 and TRBJ1-5, the complete variable domain is GAGVSQSPRYKVTKRGQDVALRCDPISGHVSLYWYRQALGQGPEFLTYFNYEAQQDKSGLPNDRFSAERPEGSISTLTIQRTEQRDSAMYRCASSGRDRAYSNQPQHFGDGTRLSIL.

The chain combines TRBV20-1 with TRBJ2-7; 9 bases match TRBD2. Trimming removed 6 bases from V and 0 bases from J; junction bases left unmatched: 15. There are 17 residues in the CDR3. Germline CDR1 DFQATT, CDR2 SNEGSKA (reference sequence). Written as DNA, the CDR3 is TGCAGTGCCCGCGGGGGGAGCGGGGGGCCCTACTCCTACGAGCAGTACTTC. Translating it yields CSARGGSGGPYSYEQYF.

In the case of this clonotype: It may be a read error: a sequence one base away is much more abundant. The CDR3 nucleotides read TGCAGTGCTAGAGGGGTTCTAGCGGACCAGAGCACAGATAAGCAGTATTTT. Its translation is CSARGVLADQSTDKQYF. The gene calls are TRBV20-1 and TRBJ2-3, with 7 nucleotides matching TRBD2. This CDR3 contains 17 residues. CDR1 DFQATT and CDR2 SNEGSKA come from the germline V gene (reference sequence).

A single count supports this clonotype. Germline and junction disagree at one end, which may indicate a read error. This chain connects TRBV4-2 to TRBJ2-1; D not resolved. The CDR3 extends over 16 amino acids. Germline values: CDR1 LGHNA, CDR2 YNFKEQ. CDR3 sequence reads: CTSSQDVVSSYNEQFF. CDR3 in DNA: TGTACCAGCAGCCAAGATGTGGTGTCCTCCTACAATGAGCAGTTCTTC.

This clonotype was seen ten or more times. The V and J genes are TRBV6-2 or TRBV6-3 and TRBJ2-3, with D possibly being TRBD2 (5 bases). V gave up 2 bases and J gave up 4 bases, with 7 bases separating them. Germline assignment: CDR1 MNHEY and CDR2 SVGEGT. The CDR3 length is 13 residues. In DNA, the CDR3 is TGTGCCAGCAGTTACGTCGGGGCAGATACGCAGTATTTT. This gives the protein CASSYVGADTQYF.

This chain links TRBV27 with TRBJ2-7; D is unclear. The CDR3 totals 14 residues. V was clipped by 4 bases and J by 6 bases, with 16 bases between them. Germline V gene sequence: CDR1 MNHEY, CDR2 SMNVEV (reference sequence). The CDR3 nucleotides are TGTGCCAGCAGTTCTTCTCTAGGGTTTGTCGAGCAGTACTTC. This gives the protein CASSSSLGFVEQYF.

This clonotype was counted at least ten times. The chain combines TRBV29-1 with TRBJ2-7; the D gene could be TRBD1 or TRBD2 (6 bases each). V shed 4 bases and J shed 6 bases, with 13 bases lying between them. CDR1 is SQVTM and CDR2 is ANQGSEA in the germline V gene. The CDR3 has 12 amino acids. The CDR3 protein is CSVAGAGREQYF. In DNA form, the CDR3 reads TGCAGCGTTGCGGGGGCAGGGCGCGAGCAGTACTTC.

The chain combines TRBV27 with TRBJ2-1; D is undetermined. The V gene's germline CDR1 is MNHEY and CDR2 SMNVEV (reference sequence). Deletions cut 4 bases from V and 0 bases from J, with 10 bases between. CDR3 length: 15 residues. This CDR3 reads CASSYRRSSYNEQFF. The DNA for the CDR3 is TGTGCCAGCAGTTACCGACGGAGCTCCTACAATGAGCAGTTCTTC.

At least ten counts were recorded for this clonotype. The chain uses TRBV11-2 and TRBJ2-3; 11 bases are shared with TRBD2. Germline assignment: CDR1 SGHAT and CDR2 FQNNGV. V lost 4 bases, J lost 2 bases, and 5 bases stayed unmatched. The CDR3 has 16 amino acids. CDR3 bases: TGTGCCAGCAGCTCAACTAGCGGGGGAACCACAGATACGCAGTATTTT. Translated, it gives CASSSTSGGTTDTQYF.

On this clonotype itself: Being one base from a much bigger clone, this may be a read error. Since the CDR3 does not end with the conserved phenylalanine or tryptophan, this likely comes from a read error. The V and J genes are TRBV5-1 and TRBJ2-3; D gene uncertain. This CDR3 spans 16 amino acids. Germline CDR1 is SGHRS and CDR2 is YFSETQ. Trimming removed 4 bases from V and 2 bases from J, with 17 bases in between. In nucleotides, the CDR3 is TGCGCCAGCAGCGCGTGGGAAGGTGGCACCACAGATACGCAGTATATT. Its translation is CASSAWEGGTTDTQYI.

This clonotype was found many times. V and J are TRBV9 and TRBJ2-5; D is undetermined. V lost 0 bases and J 3 bases, leaving 12 bases between the germline ends. The CDR3 has 15 amino acids. In germline, CDR1 is SGDLS, CDR2 YYNGEE. DNA for the CDR3: TGTGCCAGCAGCGTAGCTACCAGAGACAAAGAGACCCAGTACTTC. Encoded protein: CASSVATRDKETQYF.

In its sample, this clonotype was seen many times. V is TRBV4-3 and J is TRBJ2-7; 13 bases match TRBD2. This CDR3 has 16 amino acids. The germline V gene has CDR1 LGHNA and CDR2 YSLEER. V trimming: 0 bases; J trimming: 6 bases; junction bases outside the gene matches: 5. CDR3: CASSQDRRTSGGEQYF. The CDR3 DNA is TGCGCCAGCAGCCAAGATCGGAGGACTAGCGGGGGCGAGCAGTACTTC.

This clonotype has at least ten counts. V and J are TRBV5-1 and TRBJ2-3, with D unclear. CDR1 and CDR2 from the germline V gene are SGHRS and YFSETQ. V was clipped by 2 bases and J by 2 bases, with 9 bases between them. The CDR3 length is 14 residues. CDR3 DNA sequence: TGCGCCAGCAGCTTCACGGACCACACAGATACGCAGTATTTT. This translates into CASSFTDHTDTQYF.

There are many counts of this clonotype. The chain joins TRBV14 to TRBJ2-1; TRBD2 aligns across 8 bases. Germline lookup yields CDR1 SGHDN and CDR2 FVKESK. Trimming at V came to 2 bases and at J to 7 bases, leaving 1 base not matched to a gene. The CDR3 covers 13 residues. In DNA form, the CDR3 reads TGTGCCAGCAGCCAAACTAGCGGTAATGAGCAGTTCTTC. The encoded protein is CASSQTSGNEQFF.

The rearrangement joins TRBV19 to TRBJ2-7; TRBD2 might be the D (6 bases). Germline CDR1 reads LNHDA; CDR2 reads SQIVND (reference sequence). V dropped 0 bases and J dropped 3 bases, with 15 bases sitting between them. The CDR3 is 16 amino acids. This CDR3 reads CASSIDEAGGSYEQYF. CDR3 nucleotides: TGTGCCAGTAGTATAGATGAGGCAGGAGGGAGCTACGAGCAGTACTTC.

This clonotype has just one count. The genes are TRBV29-1 and TRBJ2-4; D not resolved. CDR3 size: 13 residues. Germline lookup yields CDR1 SQVTM and CDR2 ANQGSEA. Trimming pared 3 bases from V and 4 bases from J, leaving 10 bases between. The DNA for the CDR3 is TGCAGCGTTGATGGTGGAAATAAAAACATTCAGTACTTC. As protein: CSVDGGNKNIQYF. Filled out from reference TRBV29-1 and TRBJ2-4, the complete variable domain reads SAVISQKPSRDICQRGTSLTIQCQVDSQVTMMFWYRQQPGQSLTLIATANQGSEATYESGFVIDKFPISRPNLTFSTLTVSNMSPEDSSIYLCSVDGGNKNIQYFGAGTRLSVL.

This clonotype showed up many times. Here the CDR3 reads CASSQHPQIYGYTF. CDR3 sequence (DNA): TGCGCCAGCAGCCAACACCCACAGATTTATGGCTACACCTTC. This chain joins TRBV4-1 and TRBJ1-2, with D hard to call. The CDR3 covers 14 residues. The germline V gene encodes CDR1 MGHRA and CDR2 YSYEKL. Deletions cut 2 bases from V and 5 bases from J, with 12 bases between.

Of note for this clonotype: Germline and junction disagree at one end, which may indicate a read error. The chain uses TRBV5-3 and TRBJ1-1; the D is unclear. TRBV5-3 is recorded as an ORF, its role being uncertain. This CDR3 region has 17 residues. CDR3 sequence (DNA): TGTGCCAGCAGCTTGGAGGCGGGCCACCCAATGGGCACTGAAGCTTTCTTT. It is translated as CASSLEAGHPMGTEAFF.

There are many counts of this clonotype. The chain uses TRBV4-1 and TRBJ1-3, with D maybe TRBD1 (5 bases). The CDR3 covers 16 residues. V shed 1 base and J shed 3 bases, with 13 bases lying between them. The V gene's germline CDR1 is MGHRA and CDR2 YSYEKL. CDR3 loop: CASSQVPGKYGNTIYF. CDR3 in DNA: TGCGCCAGCAGCCAAGTTCCAGGGAAATATGGAAACACCATATATTTT.

This clonotype occurred a few times. The chain combines TRBV7-2 with TRBJ2-2; 13 nucleotides align to TRBD2. This CDR3 spans 17 amino acids. From germline, CDR1 is SGHTA and CDR2 FQGNSA. The V segment lost 4 bases and the J segment 8 bases; nucleotides outside the gene matches: 10. The CDR3 here is CASSSRTSGRLFGELFF. CDR3 nucleotides: TGTGCCAGCAGCTCCAGGACTAGCGGGAGACTTTTTGGGGAGCTGTTTTTT. The full variable domain, rest sourced from reference TRBV7-2 and TRBJ2-2, is GAGVSQSPSNKVTEKGKDVELRCDPISGHTALYWYRQSLGQGLEFLIYFQGNSAPDKSGLPSDRFSAERTGGSVSTLTIQRTQQEDSAVYLCASSSRTSGRLFGELFFGEGSRLTVL.

In the case of this clonotype: The junction departs from the called germline gene at one end, perhaps through a read error. The J gene is TRBJ2-7, the V gene TRBV7-2; TRBD1 or TRBD2 may be the D gene (5 bases each). Germline V gene sequence: CDR1 SGHTA, CDR2 FQGNSA. The CDR3 totals 15 residues. In DNA form, the CDR3 reads TGTGCCAGCAGCTTAGAGGGGACGAGCTCCAACGAGCAGTACTTC. It codes for CASSLEGTSSNEQYF.

The J gene is TRBJ2-3, the V gene TRBV30; 10 bases fit TRBD1. CDR3 length: 14 residues. The junction had 4 bases not matched to a gene; V was cut back by 4 bases and J by 3 bases. Per germline, CDR1 GTSNPN and CDR2 SVGIG (reference sequence). The CDR3 sequence is CAWNGGQGTDTQYF. CDR3 sequence (DNA): TGTGCCTGGAACGGGGGACAGGGGACAGATACGCAGTATTTT.

This clonotype was found many times. The J gene is TRBJ2-1, the V gene TRBV7-9, with 7 bases that match TRBD2. CDR1 and CDR2 from the germline V gene are SEHNR and FQNEAQ (reference sequence). The V segment lost 5 bases and the J segment 4 bases; nucleotides outside the gene matches: 11. This CDR3 spans 16 amino acids. The CDR3 DNA follows: TGTGCCAGCAGCCCAGAAAGCGGGAAGTCTTACAATGAGCAGTTCTTC. Encoded protein: CASSPESGKSYNEQFF.

The chain is built from TRBV28 and TRBJ1-1; D is uncertain. The V end lost 4 bases, the J end lost 5 bases, and 17 bases lay between the germline ends. Germline CDR1 and CDR2: MDHEN and SYDVKM. The CDR3 consists of 15 residues. For the CDR3, the DNA is TGTGCCAGCAGTTCCGAGGGTCCTGGAGGAACTGAAGCTTTCTTT. As protein: CASSSEGPGGTEAFF.

This clonotype was detected many times. The gene calls are TRBV7-6 and TRBJ2-3; no reliable D call. The ends were cut back, 5 bases at V and 6 bases at J, with 18 bases in the middle. CDR1 is SGHVS and CDR2 is FNYEAQ in the germline V gene. This CDR3 region has 15 residues. Here the CDR3 DNA reads TGTGCCAGCAGCCAAGCCGACTCGGAAAGGGATACGCAGTATTTT. This sequence encodes CASSQADSERDTQYF.